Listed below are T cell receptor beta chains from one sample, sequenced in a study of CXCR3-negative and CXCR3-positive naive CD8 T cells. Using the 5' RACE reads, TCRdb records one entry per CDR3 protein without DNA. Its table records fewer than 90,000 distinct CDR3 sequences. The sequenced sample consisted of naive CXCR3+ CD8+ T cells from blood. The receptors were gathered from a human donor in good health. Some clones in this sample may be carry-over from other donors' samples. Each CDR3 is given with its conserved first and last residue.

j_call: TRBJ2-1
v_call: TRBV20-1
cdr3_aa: CSARIGEREQFF

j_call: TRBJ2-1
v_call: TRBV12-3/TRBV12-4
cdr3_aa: CASSSGIPEQFF

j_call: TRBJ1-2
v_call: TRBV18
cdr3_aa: CASSPDRLDQDYGYTF

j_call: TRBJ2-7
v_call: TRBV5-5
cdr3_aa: CASTAPPGEQYF

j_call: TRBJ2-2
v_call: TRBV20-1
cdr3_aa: CSLPRTGEPGELFF

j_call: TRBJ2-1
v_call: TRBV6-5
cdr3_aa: CASSTGTGVYNEQFF

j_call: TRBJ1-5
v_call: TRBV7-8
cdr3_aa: CASSPSSTANQPQHF

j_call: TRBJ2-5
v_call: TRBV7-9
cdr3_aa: CASSSTSGGDPETQYF

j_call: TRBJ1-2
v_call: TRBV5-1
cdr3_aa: CASSASREVIYGYTF

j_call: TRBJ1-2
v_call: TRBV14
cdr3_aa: CASSHQTAGGIGYTF

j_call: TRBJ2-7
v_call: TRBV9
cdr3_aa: CASSVGTGTYEQYF

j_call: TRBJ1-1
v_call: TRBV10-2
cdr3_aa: CASSEPDSKAFF

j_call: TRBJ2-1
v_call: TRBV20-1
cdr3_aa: CSARDRGAGDEQFF

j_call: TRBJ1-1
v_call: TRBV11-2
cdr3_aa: CASSFRLEAFF

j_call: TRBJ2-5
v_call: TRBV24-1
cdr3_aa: CATSDSQIWTAGPQETQYF

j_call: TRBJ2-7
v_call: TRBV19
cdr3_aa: CASSPGQIYEQYF

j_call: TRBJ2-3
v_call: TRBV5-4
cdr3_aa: CASSLGGLQFGTDTQYF

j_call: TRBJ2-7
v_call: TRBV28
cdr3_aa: CASSLRGTHYEQYF

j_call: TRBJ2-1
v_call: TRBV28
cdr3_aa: CASSLIANEQFF

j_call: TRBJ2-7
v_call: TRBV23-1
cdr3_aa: CASSHVAGPFYEQYF

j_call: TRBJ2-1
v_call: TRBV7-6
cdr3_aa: CASSLIIANNEQFF

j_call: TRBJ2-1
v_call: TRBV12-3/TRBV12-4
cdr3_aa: CASSFGDEQFF

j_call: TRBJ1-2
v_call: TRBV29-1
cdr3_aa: CSVGEGGLRGYTF

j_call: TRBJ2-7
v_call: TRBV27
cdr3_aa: CASNPGGRNEQYF

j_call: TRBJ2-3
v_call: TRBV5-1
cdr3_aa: CASSLGTGGITDTQYF

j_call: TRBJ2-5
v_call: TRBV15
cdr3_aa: CATSRDVWGTQYF

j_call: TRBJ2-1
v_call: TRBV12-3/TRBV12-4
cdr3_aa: CASSLTGTSVNEQFF

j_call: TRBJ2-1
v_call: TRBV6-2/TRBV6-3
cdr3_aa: CASSYSRTSGGANEQFF

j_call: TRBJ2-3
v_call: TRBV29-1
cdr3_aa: CSAKPGQGRWSTDTQYF

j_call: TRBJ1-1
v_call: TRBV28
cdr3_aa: CASSSHPGQGRTEAFF

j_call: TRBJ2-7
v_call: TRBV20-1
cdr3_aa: CSVRTPRATYEQYF

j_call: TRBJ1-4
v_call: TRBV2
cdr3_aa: CASSEATAGATNEKLFF

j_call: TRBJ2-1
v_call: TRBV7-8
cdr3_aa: CASSLVILGLDEQFF

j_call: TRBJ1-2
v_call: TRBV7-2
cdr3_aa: CASSLETNYGYTF

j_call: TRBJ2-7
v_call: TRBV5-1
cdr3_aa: CASSLAVAGDYEQYF

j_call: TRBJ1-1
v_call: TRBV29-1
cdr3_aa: CSVESWTGGTEAFF

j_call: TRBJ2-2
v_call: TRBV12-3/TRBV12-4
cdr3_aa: CASSLGVAGELFF

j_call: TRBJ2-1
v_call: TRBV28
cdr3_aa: CASRLGLADYNEQFF

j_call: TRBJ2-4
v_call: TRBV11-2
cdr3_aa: CASKTGTSENIQYF

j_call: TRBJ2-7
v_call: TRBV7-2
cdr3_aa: CASSLWAYEQYF

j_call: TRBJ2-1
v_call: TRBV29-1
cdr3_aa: CSVEITGLVNNEQFF

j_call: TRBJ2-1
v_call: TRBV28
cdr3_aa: CASSLQWGVTYNEQFF